Each of the 32 T cell receptor beta chains below was sequenced from the same sample in a study of T cell responses to AZD1222 COVID-19 vaccine. The repertoire was sequenced with immunoSEQ multiplex PCR; TCRdb's copy has only in-frame clones and lacks some. The table has 100,000 or so clones, roughly nine tenths seen once. The material sequenced was peripheral blood, taken on day 0 of AZD1222 vaccination. These receptors were obtained from an adult in good health.

V usage is TRBV7-2 and J usage is TRBJ1-1; TRBD1 matches at 7 bases. Germline V gene lookup returns CDR1 SGHTA and CDR2 FQGNSA. Trimming at V came to 2 bases and at J to 0 bases, leaving 9 bases not matched to a gene. This CDR3 is 17 amino acids long. The CDR3 DNA follows: TGTGCCAGCAGCTTACTCTCGGGACAGATGATGAACACTGAAGCTTTCTTT. Translation: CASSLLSGQMMNTEAFF.

CDR3 amino acids: CASSEYRGNSPLHF. The DNA of the CDR3 is TGTGCCAGCAGTGAATACAGGGGAAATTCACCCCTCCACTTT. J is TRBJ1-6 and V is TRBV6-1, with TRBD1 matching over 7 bases. The V and J ends lost 2 bases and 7 bases, in that order; junction bases with no gene match: 2. The CDR3 loop spans 14 amino acids. Germline assignment: CDR1 MNHNS and CDR2 SASEGT.

V and J are TRBV4-1 and TRBJ2-2; D gene uncertain. The CDR3 contains 13 residues. Germline V gene lookup returns CDR1 MGHRA and CDR2 YSYEKL. Trimming removed 0 bases at V and 5 bases at J, with 4 bases between. The CDR3 loop is CASSQEWTGELFF. CDR3 bases: TGCGCCAGCAGCCAAGAGTGGACCGGGGAGCTGTTTTTT.

The chain joins TRBV28 to TRBJ1-1; TRBD1 matches 7 bases. The germline V gene encodes CDR1 MDHEN and CDR2 SYDVKM. The CDR3 is 17 amino acids. V trimming: 1 base; J trimming: 1 base; junction bases outside the gene matches: 9. This CDR3 is CASSLYPPDRRNTEAFF. The CDR3 coding sequence is TGTGCCAGCAGTTTATACCCACCGGACAGGCGGAACACTGAAGCTTTCTTT.

This chain joins TRBV14 and TRBJ2-5; TRBD2 might be the D (7 bases). The CDR3 contains 15 residues. V was clipped by 4 bases and J by 2 bases, with 14 bases between them. In germline, CDR1 is SGHDN, CDR2 FVKESK. The CDR3 spells CASSPRRGGQETQYF. The CDR3 DNA reads as TGTGCCAGCAGCCCCCGTAGGGGGGGGCAAGAGACCCAGTACTTC.

The chain uses TRBV18 and TRBJ1-2, with TRBD1 matching over 8 bases. CDR1 and CDR2 from the germline V gene are KGHSH and LQKENI. V lost 6 bases and J lost 0; bases outside the gene matches: 3. This CDR3 has 14 amino acids. Written as DNA, the CDR3 is TGTGCCAGCTCCCCGACAGGGGCTAACTATGGCTACACCTTC. This encodes CASSPTGANYGYTF.

This clone was detected only a few times. This rearrangement joins TRBV4-2 to TRBJ2-1; a weak D match, TRBD1 (5 bases). CDR1 LGHNA and CDR2 YNFKEQ come from the germline V gene. This CDR3 has 17 amino acids. V dropped 1 base and J dropped 2 bases, with 15 bases sitting between them. CDR3: CASSQGQLGNPYNEQFF. The CDR3 bases are TGTGCCAGCAGCCAAGGACAGTTGGGAAACCCCTACAATGAGCAGTTCTTC.

The chain joins TRBV5-8 to TRBJ2-6; no reliable D call. V was clipped by 2 bases and J by 4 bases, with 7 bases between them. The germline V gene encodes CDR1 SGHTS and CDR2 YDEGEE. The CDR3 extends over 14 amino acids. The CDR3: CASSFPAGANVLTF. The CDR3 coding sequence is TGTGCCAGCAGCTTCCCAGCCGGGGCCAACGTCCTGACTTTC.

V and J are TRBV3-1 (or the pseudogene TRBV3-2) and TRBJ1-2; a possible D gene is TRBD1 (6 bases). This CDR3 spans 13 amino acids. Germline-derived CDR1 and CDR2 are LGHDT and YNNKEL (reference sequence). Trimming removed 4 bases from V and 6 bases from J, with 12 bases in between. The CDR3 sequence: CASSLRQDNGYTF. CDR3 nucleotide sequence: TGTGCCAGCAGCCTCCGACAGGATAATGGCTACACCTTC.

This clone was detected only once. The rearrangement uses TRBV5-8 and TRBJ1-4; the D gene is possibly TRBD1 (6 bases). Germline CDR1 SGHTS, CDR2 YDEGEE. The V and J ends lost 4 bases and 3 bases respectively, with 22 bases between them. CDR3 length equals 18 residues. The CDR3 sequence: CASSPAQGFIGANEKLFF. Here the CDR3 DNA reads TGTGCCAGCAGCCCCGCTCAGGGGTTTATTGGAGCTAATGAAAAACTGTTTTTT.

V usage is TRBV7-2 and J usage is TRBJ2-5; D remains ambiguous. CDR3 length: 13 amino acids. V was shortened by 4 bases and J by 1 base, with 7 bases between the two germline ends. The germline V gene encodes CDR1 SGHTA and CDR2 FQGNSA. For the CDR3, the DNA is TGTGCCAGCAGCTACTACTTCCAAGAGACCCAGTACTTC. Translating gives CASSYYFQETQYF. The entire variable domain, with the rest obtained from reference TRBV7-2 and TRBJ2-5, is as follows: GAGVSQSPSNKVTEKGKDVELRCDPISGHTALYWYRQSLGQGLEFLIYFQGNSAPDKSGLPSDRFSAERTGGSVSTLTIQRTQQEDSAVYLCASSYYFQETQYFGPGTRLLVL.

The chain links TRBV11-2 to TRBJ2-5; TRBD1 matches at 10 bases. The CDR3 covers 16 residues. V was pared by 3 bases and J by 4 bases, with 8 bases of the junction left unmatched. Per the germline V gene, CDR1 is SGHAT and CDR2 is FQNNGV. The CDR3 protein is CASSFRQGAGGETQYF. CDR3 coding DNA: TGTGCCAGCAGCTTTAGACAGGGGGCTGGGGGAGAGACCCAGTACTTC.

V usage is TRBV30 and J usage is TRBJ1-5; D is possibly TRBD1 (5 bases). CDR1 is GTSNPN, CDR2 SVGIG, per germline (reference sequence). This CDR3 contains 13 residues. V was trimmed by 3 bases and J by 6 bases, leaving 12 bases between them. Written as DNA, the CDR3 is TGTGCCTGGAGCACGGACACAGCTCAGCCCCAGCATTTT. Protein sequence: CAWSTDTAQPQHF.

The CDR3 protein is CASSFTGTAKNIQYF. The DNA for the CDR3 is TGTGCCAGCAGCTTTACAGGGACAGCCAAAAACATTCAGTACTTC. The chain is built from TRBV7-2 and TRBJ2-4; perhaps TRBD1 as D (6 bases). CDR1 is SGHTA, CDR2 FQGNSA, per germline. This CDR3 is 15 amino acids long. Trimming took 3 bases from V and 0 from J, leaving 9 bases between them.

The chain uses TRBV29-1 and TRBJ2-1; TRBD2 matches at 11 bases. Trimming cost V 7 bases and J 8 bases; bases outside gene matches: 16. There are 16 residues in the CDR3. Germline CDR1 and CDR2: SQVTM and ANQGSEA. The CDR3 bases are TGCAGCGCATCGGGCGGATCGACTAGCGGGATCCATGAGCAGTTCTTC. It yields the protein CSASGGSTSGIHEQFF.

The chain joins TRBV28 to TRBJ1-5; 9 nucleotides match TRBD1. After removal of 4 bases from V and 0 bases from J, the junction contained 10 bases not matched to a gene. CDR3 size: 18 residues. Germline CDR1 MDHEN, CDR2 SYDVKM. The CDR3 nucleotides are TGTGCCAGCAGTTCCACCGGGACAGGGACCTATAGCAATCAGCCCCAGCATTTT. This sequence encodes CASSSTGTGTYSNQPQHF.

V and J are TRBV6-4 and TRBJ2-1; TRBD1 is a possible D gene (5 bases). Germline loops: CDR1 MRHNA, CDR2 SNTAGT. The CDR3 runs 13 residues. The V gene lost 2 bases and the J gene lost 9 bases, with 11 bases spanning the gap. CDR3 region: CASSDPQEIEQFF. As DNA, the CDR3 is TGTGCCAGCAGTGACCCACAGGAAATTGAGCAGTTCTTC.

This rearrangement joins TRBV10-3 to TRBJ1-3, with 7 bases matching TRBD1. Germline V gene sequence: CDR1 ENHRY, CDR2 SYGVKD. CDR3 length: 16 residues. V was pared by 5 bases and J by 0 bases, with 7 bases of the junction left unmatched. CDR3 bases: TGTGCCATCAGTACGACAGGGTCCCACTCTGGAAACACCATATATTTT. This sequence encodes CAISTTGSHSGNTIYF.

This clone was seen only once. J is TRBJ1-5 and V is TRBV20-1; D uncertain. Germline V gene lookup returns CDR1 DFQATT and CDR2 SNEGSKA (reference sequence). CDR3 size: 11 residues. Trimming shortened V by 3 bases and J by 11 bases, and 11 bases separated the two germline ends. The CDR3 protein is CSASTQPSQHF. The CDR3 nucleotides are TGCAGTGCTAGTACCCAGCCATCCCAGCATTTT.

The CDR3 DNA reads TGTGCCAGCTCAGGACAGACAAATTCACCCCTCCACTTT. It encodes CASSGQTNSPLHF. The chain joins TRBV18 to TRBJ1-6; D possibly corresponds to TRBD1 (6 bases). The CDR3 has 13 amino acids. The germline V and J ends were trimmed by 5 bases and 7 bases, with 9 bases remaining between them. CDR1 is KGHSH and CDR2 is LQKENI in the germline V gene.

The chain has TRBV19 and TRBJ2-7; 7 bases map to TRBD1. The CDR3 spans 13 residues. CDR1 and CDR2 (germline): LNHDA, SQIVND (reference sequence). V shed 7 bases and J 2 bases; nucleotides not matched to a gene: 5. The CDR3 loop reads CASNPGQTYEQYF. CDR3 in DNA: TGTGCCAGTAACCCGGGACAGACCTACGAGCAGTACTTC.

The chain uses TRBV7-2 and TRBJ1-1; 7 bases agree with TRBD1. V lost 4 bases to trimming and J lost 4 bases; unmatched junction nucleotides: 6. The germline V gene has CDR1 SGHTA and CDR2 FQGNSA. The CDR3 has 14 amino acids. DNA for the CDR3: TGTGCCAGCAGCTGGCAGGGGGAGAGCACTGAAGCTTTCTTT. Translation gives CASSWQGESTEAFF.

This rearrangement joins TRBV20-1 to TRBJ1-1; no definite D call. There are 14 residues in the CDR3. Trimming left V 3 bases short and J 4 bases short, with 15 bases between. Germline CDR1 and CDR2: DFQATT and SNEGSKA (reference sequence). CDR3 in amino acids: CSASRGGSSTEAFF. CDR3 nucleotides: TGCAGTGCTAGTCGGGGAGGGAGTAGCACTGAAGCTTTCTTT.

The chain couples TRBV9 to TRBJ1-1; D possibly corresponds to TRBD1 (6 bases). CDR1 and CDR2 (germline): SGDLS, YYNGEE. V lost 4 bases to trimming and J lost 1 base, with 17 bases between them. CDR3 size: 16 residues. Written as DNA, the CDR3 is TGTGCCAGCAGCCCGGGGGGGGGCAGGTGGAACACTGAAGCTTTCTTT. Its translation is CASSPGGGRWNTEAFF.

The chain employs TRBV10-3 and TRBJ2-3, with 9 bases that match TRBD1. Germline V gene sequence: CDR1 ENHRY, CDR2 SYGVKD. The CDR3 is 17 amino acids. V was clipped by 3 bases and J by 6 bases; unmatched bases: 13. CDR3 coding DNA: TGTGCCATCAGTGACATACCGGGACAGGGCATTGGGGATACGCAGTATTTT. Translating it yields CAISDIPGQGIGDTQYF.

This clone showed up just once. J is TRBJ2-2 and V is TRBV4-2; D unresolved. V was trimmed by 0 bases and J by 7 bases, leaving 6 bases between them. CDR3 length: 13 amino acids. Germline V gene lookup returns CDR1 LGHNA and CDR2 YNFKEQ. Written as DNA, the CDR3 is TGTGCCAGCAGCCAAGATGTCGGCGGGGAGCTGTTTTTT. This gives the protein CASSQDVGGELFF.

The rearrangement uses TRBV2 and TRBJ1-5; TRBD1 aligns across 8 bases. Losses at the gene ends were 5 bases for V and 1 base for J; bases not matched to a gene: 4. Germline V gene data show CDR1 as SNHLY and CDR2 as FYNNEI. The CDR3 consists of 15 residues. The CDR3 reads CASSPTGASNQPQHF. The CDR3 DNA sequence: TGTGCCAGCAGTCCGACAGGGGCCAGCAATCAGCCCCAGCATTTT.

V is TRBV29-1 and J is TRBJ2-6, with D uncertain. The CDR3 spans 15 residues. Per germline, CDR1 SQVTM and CDR2 ANQGSEA. Trimming stripped 4 bases from V and 0 bases from J, with 10 bases between. CDR3 DNA: TGCAGCGTTGGGGATCGCCACTCTGGGGCCAACGTCCTGACTTTC. Translated: CSVGDRHSGANVLTF.

The chain has TRBV2 and TRBJ2-5; 9 bases match TRBD1. Germline V CDR1 and CDR2: SNHLY, FYNNEI. The CDR3 covers 16 residues. V trimming: 6 bases; J trimming: 9 bases; junction bases outside the gene matches: 17. CDR3 coding DNA: TGTGCCAGCAGCCGCCGTCCCGGGACAGGGCTGATGGCCCAGTACTTC. It specifies CASSRRPGTGLMAQYF.

The CDR3 DNA is TGTGCCAGCAGTTCACCGGGACAGTCTGGAAACACCATATATTTT. Protein: CASSSPGQSGNTIYF. The chain carries TRBV28 and TRBJ1-3; 7 bases are shared with TRBD1. The ends lost 4 bases at V and 1 base at J; junction bases unmatched: 4. The CDR3 contains 15 residues. Germline V gene lookup returns CDR1 MDHEN and CDR2 SYDVKM.

The chain recombines TRBV28 with TRBJ2-5; 9 nucleotides match TRBD1. The CDR3 spans 21 residues. The V segment lost 4 bases and the J segment 5 bases; nucleotides outside the gene matches: 26. From germline, CDR1 is MDHEN and CDR2 SYDVKM. The CDR3 sequence is CASSSSKPGDRELSLLETQYF. In nucleotides, the CDR3 is TGTGCCAGCAGTTCCTCAAAGCCCGGGGACAGGGAGTTGTCATTATTGGAGACCCAGTACTTC.

As to this clone: Compared with germline, one end of the junction differs, possibly owing to a read error. The chain carries TRBV30 and TRBJ2-1; the D call may be TRBD1 or TRBD2 (5 bases each). This CDR3 region has 13 residues. CDR1 and CDR2 from the germline V gene are GTSNPN and SVGIG (reference sequence). CDR3 amino acids: CAWSISGPPAVIF. DNA of the CDR3: TGTGCCTGGAGTATTTCGGGACCCCCAGCAGTTATCTTC.